The subject of this entry is one T cell receptor beta chain. Its antigen remains unidentified. This entry comes from a study of CD8 T cells in ankylosing spondylitis. Findings and limits, study-wide: Characteristic of ankylosing spondylitis blood, it appeared, was a TCR beta motif comprising roughly eight highly homologous variants. Existing reports had already noted some motif variants in reactive arthritis synovial fluid and blood. Clones linked with disease were CD8+ and fairly uncommon in the peripheral blood.

TCRdb re-analysed the 5' RACE reads in MiXCR, keeping a single row per CDR3 protein. The sample includes approximately 350,000 distinct CDR3 sequences, approximately 14% seen only once; the top ten take approximately 1%. This clonotype was obtained from a male donor with ankylosing spondylitis or in good health (not recorded which). The sample consisted of blood, either unsorted or a sorted T cell fraction (not recorded which).

For the CDR3, the DNA is TGTGCCAGCAGCCCAACGGGACAAGGTCAGCCCCAGCATTTT. Residues: CASSPTGQGQPQHF. The chain recombines TRBV11-2 with TRBJ1-5; D possibly corresponds to TRBD1 (6 bases). The CDR3 loop spans 14 amino acids. The V end was cut by 5 bases, the J end by 6 bases, with 14 bases between. Per germline, CDR1 SGHAT and CDR2 FQNNGV. Drawing the rest from reference TRBV11-2 and TRBJ1-5, the complete variable domain is EAGVAQSPRYKIIEKRQSVAFWCNPISGHATLYWYQQILGQGPKLLIQFQNNGVVDDSQLPKDRFSAERLKGVDSTLKIQPAKLEDSAVYLCASSPTGQGQPQHFGDGTRLSIL.